The rows below give T cell receptor beta chains drawn from one sample of a study of identical twins. TCRdb re-called the 5' RACE reads with MiXCR, one entry per CDR3 protein. Of some 760,000 distinct CDR3 sequences in the sample, 18% were seen once. These data were likewise used in another study, on T cells expressing NK-cell markers.

Sample: PBMCs. These TCRs come from a woman aged 18-29 years in good health. CDR3s include the opening cysteine and the closing phenylalanine or tryptophan. Each record gives: clone size, J gene, D gene, V gene, CDR3 length, CDR3 DNA, CDR3 protein. A D gene is named only where the DNA matches it firmly. Not all rows give a size; the values are once, few, many and, for expanded clones, a class.

clone_size: .; j_call: TRBJ1-1; d_call: TRBD1; v_call: TRBV10-3; cdr3_length: 13; cdr3_nt: TGTGCCACGCAGACAGGGGGCTTCACTGAAGCTTTCTTT; cdr3_aa: CATQTGGFTEAFF
clone_size: .; j_call: TRBJ2-3; d_call: TRBD2; v_call: TRBV20-1; cdr3_length: 14; cdr3_nt: TGCAGTGCTAGTTACGGGACTAGCGGGGATACGCAGTATTTT; cdr3_aa: CSASYGTSGDTQYF
clone_size: .; j_call: TRBJ1-1; d_call: .; v_call: TRBV6-5; cdr3_length: 15; cdr3_nt: TGTGCCAGCAGTTACTCGGACCCTGGGGACACTGAAGCTTTCTTT; cdr3_aa: CASSYSDPGDTEAFF
clone_size: .; j_call: TRBJ1-2; d_call: TRBD1; v_call: TRBV7-9; cdr3_length: 15; cdr3_nt: TGTGCCAGCAGCCTGGGGGGACAGGGATTATATGGCTACACCTTC; cdr3_aa: CASSLGGQGLYGYTF
clone_size: many; j_call: TRBJ2-7; d_call: .; v_call: TRBV12-3/TRBV12-4; cdr3_length: 14; cdr3_nt: TGTGCCAGCAGCCCACCTGGGCAGTTCTACGAGCAGTACTTC; cdr3_aa: CASSPPGQFYEQYF
clone_size: few; j_call: TRBJ1-1; d_call: .; v_call: TRBV5-1; cdr3_length: 13; cdr3_nt: TGCGCCAGCAGCTTGGTCAGCAACACTGAAGCTTTCTTT; cdr3_aa: CASSLVSNTEAFF
clone_size: few; j_call: TRBJ2-1; d_call: .; v_call: TRBV7-2; cdr3_length: 14; cdr3_nt: TGTGCCAGCCCGTTGCGGCGAGAATACAATGAGCAGTTCTTC; cdr3_aa: CASPLRREYNEQFF
clone_size: few; j_call: TRBJ2-3; d_call: .; v_call: TRBV7-9; cdr3_length: 16; cdr3_nt: TGTGCCAGCATCGCGACGGCGGGTTTAAGCACAGATACGCAGTATTTT; cdr3_aa: CASIATAGLSTDTQYF
clone_size: many; j_call: TRBJ1-1; d_call: .; v_call: TRBV7-2; cdr3_length: 17; cdr3_nt: TGTGCCAGCAGCTTAGTTGGTCGGTCAGAAGTTAACACTGAAGCTTTCTTT; cdr3_aa: CASSLVGRSEVNTEAFF
clone_size: .; j_call: TRBJ1-2; d_call: .; v_call: TRBV29-1; cdr3_length: 14; cdr3_nt: TGCAGCGTTCGTTCCTTATTAGAGGGCTATGGCTACACCTTC; cdr3_aa: CSVRSLLEGYGYTF
clone_size: .; j_call: TRBJ1-6; d_call: .; v_call: TRBV19; cdr3_length: 13; cdr3_nt: TGTGCCAGTAGTATAGAGAAGGGATCACCCCTCCACTTT; cdr3_aa: CASSIEKGSPLHF
clone_size: once; j_call: TRBJ2-1; d_call: TRBD2; v_call: TRBV20-1; cdr3_length: 13; cdr3_nt: TGCAGTGGGCAGACTAGCGGATACAATGAGCAGTTCTTC; cdr3_aa: CSGQTSGYNEQFF
clone_size: few; j_call: TRBJ2-3; d_call: .; v_call: TRBV4-3; cdr3_length: 15; cdr3_nt: TGCGCCAGCAGCCAAGACCTTAGCCTCCCAGATACGCAGTATTTT; cdr3_aa: CASSQDLSLPDTQYF
clone_size: .; j_call: TRBJ2-6; d_call: TRBD2; v_call: TRBV11-1; cdr3_length: 18; cdr3_nt: TGTGCCAGCAGCTTAGGGGGGGAGGGGCGCTCTGGGGCCAACGTCCTGACTTTC; cdr3_aa: CASSLGGEGRSGANVLTF
clone_size: .; j_call: TRBJ2-1; d_call: .; v_call: TRBV3-1; cdr3_length: 18; cdr3_nt: TGTGCCAGCAGCCAAGAAAGTTTCCGGGGAATGTTTTTAGGTGAGCAGTTCTTC; cdr3_aa: CASSQESFRGMFLGEQFF
clone_size: .; j_call: TRBJ2-7; d_call: TRBD2; v_call: TRBV18; cdr3_length: 14; cdr3_nt: TGTGCCAGCTCACGTAGGGGACTAGCGGAACCTGCGGACTTC; cdr3_aa: CASSRRGLAEPADF
clone_size: .; j_call: TRBJ2-5; d_call: .; v_call: TRBV12-3/TRBV12-4; cdr3_length: 13; cdr3_nt: TGTGCCAGCAGTGGGTTGGGATTGGAGACCCAGTACTTC; cdr3_aa: CASSGLGLETQYF
clone_size: few; j_call: TRBJ2-1; d_call: .; v_call: TRBV20-1; cdr3_length: 12; cdr3_nt: TGCAGCCCTTCGGGTCAGCCCGATGAGCAGTTCTTC; cdr3_aa: CSPSGQPDEQFF
clone_size: few; j_call: TRBJ2-7; d_call: TRBD1; v_call: TRBV5-1; cdr3_length: 14; cdr3_nt: TGCGCCAGCAGTTACAACACAGGGGTCTACGAGCAGTACTTC; cdr3_aa: CASSYNTGVYEQYF
clone_size: .; j_call: TRBJ2-5; d_call: .; v_call: TRBV5-8; cdr3_length: 16; cdr3_nt: TGTGCCAGCAGCTACGGTAGAGCCCCTCCACAAGAGACCCAGTACTTC; cdr3_aa: CASSYGRAPPQETQYF
clone_size: few; j_call: TRBJ1-4; d_call: TRBD1; v_call: TRBV5-1; cdr3_length: 14; cdr3_nt: TGCGCCAGCAGCCAGGGACAGGGGGGATCGAAACTGTTTTTT; cdr3_aa: CASSQGQGGSKLFF
clone_size: .; j_call: TRBJ2-1; d_call: .; v_call: TRBV5-1; cdr3_length: 14; cdr3_nt: TGCGCCAGCAGCTTAGGGCGGACGCACGATGAGCAGTTCTTC; cdr3_aa: CASSLGRTHDEQFF
clone_size: few; j_call: TRBJ2-3; d_call: TRBD1; v_call: TRBV5-1; cdr3_length: 15; cdr3_nt: TGCGCCAGCAGCTCAAGGCAACAGGGGGTAGATACGCAGTATTTT; cdr3_aa: CASSSRQQGVDTQYF
clone_size: .; j_call: TRBJ2-7; d_call: .; v_call: TRBV12-3/TRBV12-4; cdr3_length: 14; cdr3_nt: TGTGCCAGCAGCCGGCGGGTCCCTCGAGACGAGCAGTACTTC; cdr3_aa: CASSRRVPRDEQYF
clone_size: .; j_call: TRBJ2-4; d_call: TRBD2; v_call: TRBV6-2/TRBV6-3; cdr3_length: 16; cdr3_nt: TGTGCCAGCAGTCCTCACGTAACTAGCGGGGGAAACATTCAGTACTTC; cdr3_aa: CASSPHVTSGGNIQYF
clone_size: .; j_call: TRBJ1-1; d_call: .; v_call: TRBV7-2; cdr3_length: 14; cdr3_nt: TGTGCCAGCAGCTTAGCAGGTCATAACACTGAAGCTTTCTTT; cdr3_aa: CASSLAGHNTEAFF
clone_size: few; j_call: TRBJ2-5; d_call: .; v_call: TRBV20-1; cdr3_length: 12; cdr3_nt: TGCAGTGCTACCAGGGATACCGAGACCCAGTACTTC; cdr3_aa: CSATRDTETQYF
clone_size: .; j_call: TRBJ2-1; d_call: .; v_call: TRBV7-2; cdr3_length: 11; cdr3_nt: TGTGCCAGCAGCTCCGGACCCCCGGAGTTCTTC; cdr3_aa: CASSSGPPEFF
clone_size: .; j_call: TRBJ1-5; d_call: .; v_call: TRBV29-1; cdr3_length: 13; cdr3_nt: TGCAGCGTTGCGTGGGGGGCCGATCAGCCCCAGCATTTT; cdr3_aa: CSVAWGADQPQHF
clone_size: .; j_call: TRBJ2-5; d_call: .; v_call: TRBV7-7; cdr3_length: 14; cdr3_nt: TGTGCTAGCAGCTTCGGTAGAGGGGAAGAGACCCAGTACTTC; cdr3_aa: CASSFGRGEETQYF
clone_size: many; j_call: TRBJ2-7; d_call: TRBD1; v_call: TRBV9; cdr3_length: 15; cdr3_nt: TGTGCCAGCAGCCACCGGGACAGGGACTCCTACGAGCAGTACTTC; cdr3_aa: CASSHRDRDSYEQYF
clone_size: .; j_call: TRBJ1-1; d_call: .; v_call: TRBV21-1; cdr3_length: 15; cdr3_nt: TGTGCCAGCAGCCACAGGACAGGGACGAACACTGAAGCTTTCTTT; cdr3_aa: CASSHRTGTNTEAFF
clone_size: .; j_call: TRBJ2-7; d_call: TRBD2; v_call: TRBV12-3/TRBV12-4; cdr3_length: 16; cdr3_nt: TGTGCCAGCAGTTTAGTCTTTGGCCTAGCGGGGTACGAGCAGTACTTC; cdr3_aa: CASSLVFGLAGYEQYF